These 11 T cell receptor beta chains were sequenced from one sample in a study of radiation and T cells in renal cell carcinoma. Noted time point: baseline pretreatment blood. The sample's treatment: 15 Gy SBRT to primary tumor, nephrectomy 4 weeks later. The assay was immunoSEQ multiplex PCR, and TCRdb's table has in-frame clones only and misses some. This table holds around 160,000 clones, about 85% found once. This material consisted of blood, taken from a patient whose treatment included radiotherapy and nephrectomy. These receptors were collected from a woman in her seventies with renal cell carcinoma.

This chain links TRBV5-1 with TRBJ1-4; D unclear. This CDR3 has 15 residues. The germline V gene has CDR1 SGHRS and CDR2 YFSETQ. V lost 1 base and J 5 bases, leaving 12 bases between the germline ends. For the CDR3, the DNA is TGCGCCAGCAGCTTGTTAGGCAGAGAGAATGAAAAACTGTTTTTT. Its protein is CASSLLGRENEKLFF.

J is TRBJ2-7 and V is TRBV5-1; tentatively, D is TRBD1 (5 bases). The CDR3 has 13 residues. The V and J ends lost 4 bases and 5 bases respectively, with 13 bases between them. CDR1 and CDR2 from the germline V gene are SGHRS and YFSETQ. The CDR3 DNA sequence: TGCGCCAGCAGCGTTCAGGGTAGCCACGAGCAGTACTTC. It specifies CASSVQGSHEQYF.

The CDR3 DNA reads as TGTGCCAGCAGCTTTGGAGGTAGGGCTGAAGCTTTCTTT. This translates into CASSFGGRAEAFF. The chain joins TRBV11-1 to TRBJ1-1; D unresolved. There are 13 residues in the CDR3. Germline V gives CDR1 SGHAT, CDR2 FQDESV (reference sequence). The ends were cut back, 3 bases at V and 6 bases at J, with 11 bases in the middle.

The V gene is TRBV18, the J gene TRBJ2-1, with 10 nucleotides matching TRBD2. The junction had 5 bases not matched to a gene; V was cut back by 3 bases and J by 0 bases. The V gene's germline CDR1 is KGHSH and CDR2 LQKENI. There are 17 residues in the CDR3. The CDR3 nucleotides read TGTGCCAGCTCACCTCTTCCTAGCGGGGGCTCCTACAATGAGCAGTTCTTC. This gives the protein CASSPLPSGGSYNEQFF.

The V and J genes are TRBV7-2 and TRBJ2-4, with 9 bases lining up with TRBD1. Germline loops: CDR1 SGHTA, CDR2 FQGNSA. V shed 5 bases and J 12 bases; nucleotides not matched to a gene: 5. CDR3 length equals 12 residues. The CDR3 region is CASSTGTGRQYF. CDR3 sequence (DNA): TGTGCCAGCAGCACAGGGACAGGGCGTCAGTACTTC.

This sequence joins TRBV7-2 and TRBJ1-2; 10 bases line up with TRBD1. The CDR3 is 17 residues long. The ends lost 2 bases at V and 4 bases at J; junction bases unmatched: 10. The germline CDR1 and CDR2 sequences are SGHTA and FQGNSA. The CDR3 loop reads CASSLTVGGQGTYGYTF. The CDR3 DNA reads TGTGCCAGCAGCTTAACCGTGGGGGGACAGGGGACCTATGGCTACACCTTC.

The chain employs TRBV7-2 and TRBJ2-5, with 8 bases identical to TRBD2. Germline V gene lookup returns CDR1 SGHTA and CDR2 FQGNSA. V trimming: 5 bases; J trimming: 5 bases; junction bases outside the gene matches: 10. The CDR3 contains 15 residues. CDR3 protein: CASSPPGGGGETQYF. The CDR3 DNA sequence: TGTGCCAGCAGCCCCCCGGGGGGGGGCGGTGAGACCCAGTACTTC.

V usage is TRBV6-6 and J usage is TRBJ2-7; tentative D call: TRBD2 (5 bases). The germline V and J ends were trimmed by 5 bases and 7 bases, with 15 bases remaining between them. The CDR3 is 13 amino acids. CDR1 MNHNY and CDR2 SVGAGI come from the germline V gene (reference sequence). In DNA, the CDR3 is TGTGCCAGCAGTGCCAAATTCACGGGGGAGCAGTACTTC. This gives the protein CASSAKFTGEQYF.

This rearrangement joins TRBV7-2 to TRBJ2-1; 9 bases are shared with TRBD2. CDR3 length: 16 residues. CDR1 and CDR2 (germline): SGHTA, FQGNSA. With V trimmed by 0 bases and J by 2 bases, 2 bases remained unmatched. The DNA for the CDR3 is TGTGCCAGCAGCTTAGCGCAGCGGGGGGCCTACAATGAGCAGTTCTTC. Translation: CASSLAQRGAYNEQFF.

This clone was counted once. V is TRBV5-1 and J is TRBJ2-1, with D possibly TRBD1 on 5 matching bases. Trimming stripped 2 bases from V and 0 bases from J, with 12 bases between. The germline V gene encodes CDR1 SGHRS and CDR2 YFSETQ. CDR3 size: 16 residues. For the CDR3, the DNA is TGCGCCAGCAGCTTTCAGGGATCAAGCTCCTACAATGAGCAGTTCTTC. This translates into CASSFQGSSSYNEQFF.

The chain links TRBV7-2 to TRBJ1-2; 10 nucleotides align to TRBD1. Germline loops: CDR1 SGHTA, CDR2 FQGNSA. The junction had 1 base not matched to a gene; V was cut back by 1 base and J by 2 bases. This CDR3 spans 15 amino acids. CDR3 in DNA: TGTGCCAGCAGCTTAGTGGGACAGGGGAACTATGGCTACACCTTC. This gives the protein CASSLVGQGNYGYTF.